The source of this TCR beta chain is a study of PD-L1 blockade in urothelial cancer. Study-level points and caveats: Where pretreatment blood TCR clonality fell below the median, better survival was predicted.

As to this clone: Antigen unknown.

Time point reported: peripheral blood 6 weeks after treatment start. The method was immunoSEQ multiplex PCR; TCRdb's version includes in-frame clones alone and lacks a portion of them. The sample contains 120,000 or so clones, around 88% of which appear only once. This receptor was identified in a man aged 50-59 years with urothelial cancer. The source was PBMCs, collected around atezolizumab (anti-PD-L1) treatment.

The CDR3 sequence is CASSLGHFTEAFF. In DNA, the CDR3 is TGTGCCAGCAGTTTAGGACACTTCACTGAAGCTTTCTTT. This rearrangement joins TRBV28 to TRBJ1-1; D possibly corresponds to TRBD1 (5 bases). Trimming took off 2 bases at V and 4 bases at J, with 8 bases between the two ends. The CDR3 sequence is 13 residues long. Germline CDR1 is MDHEN and CDR2 is SYDVKM.